This T cell receptor beta chain came from a study of cytomegalovirus exposure and HLA in healthy donors (TCRdb year 2017). Regarding the complete study: In an earlier analysis of some 550 of the donors, around 300 Gb of sequence data and 100 million or so unique TCR beta sequences from 150 million to 200 million T cells were reported. An early release covering roughly 640 HLA-typed donors comprised 250 to 350 gigabases of sequencing data and around 86 million unique TCR sequences. Of the roughly 420 genotyped donors, 65% to 90% were placed in the genetic ancestry cluster associated with self-reported Caucasian donors. The study aimed to test whether cataloging public T cell receptors could reveal signatures of past pathogen exposure. Using immunosequencing, the study profiled T cell repertoires from 640 or so subjects and related those repertoires to cytomegalovirus serostatus. A separate validation cohort of roughly 130 different subjects was used in addition to the approximately 610-subject first cohort. To predict cytomegalovirus infection status, the study combined high-throughput TCR immunosequencing, statistical association of individual TCRs with disease status, and machine learning. A later analysis re-examined previously published TCR beta repertoires from 500 to 700 donors and added high-resolution HLA genotyping to investigate patterns of TCR occurrence. Rather than drawing on any new phenotypic data, the later analysis identified candidate immune exposures from TCR beta sequences and the way those sequences occurred across donors. In an earlier analysis of around 540 of the donors, high-throughput TCR beta sequencing was used to judge whether each TCR beta V gene segment behaved as functional or pseudogenic. Donor age, sex, ethnicity and CMV serostatus were compiled together with the repertoire data. In a later genetic analysis, genome-wide SNP genotypes for about three fifths of the roughly 670 donors were used, and that subset was treated as a discovery cohort. Every repertoire in the discovery cohort had been generated on one and the same sequencing platform. Both class I and class II loci were covered by HLA typing, at four-digit resolution. Typing coverage differed by locus: A, B, C, DRB1 and DQB1 were typed in roughly 620-640 donors, DQA1 in 500 to 550, DPA1 in approximately 600, and DPB1 in 400 to 490. Roughly five DR-DQ haplotypes were handled as single units for association and clustering because linkage in the cohort was strong. Among roughly 400 genotyped donors of the cohort, an average of around 250,000 unique TCR beta nucleotide sequences was sequenced per donor, of which roughly 18% were non-productive. Study-wide conclusions, independent of this receptor: It was suggested by the authors that the approach could potentially be generalized to other disease states and immunological phenotypes. In a later analysis, TCR association rates were found to vary across HLA loci, with the most associated TCRs seen for DRB1 alleles and the fewest for HLA-C alleles. In a later genetic analysis, a missense DCLRE1C variant was associated with V-gene and J-gene trimming of TCR beta chains, and the association was replicated in an independent cohort. Over 15 rarely observed V segments, including chromosome 9 orphons, were excluded from the earlier analysis of a few hundred of the donors because counts were too low. The presence/absence analyses assumed that sequencing depth was roughly uniform across donors, and that assumption may not be true. In a later analysis, HLA-associated TCR beta chains were found to be more clonally expanded and to have lower generation probabilities than equally common non-associated chains. A later genetic analysis reported fewer N-insertions in productive TCRs among donors in an Asian-associated ancestry cluster than the roughly 720-donor mean. In a later analysis, some 17,000 TCR beta sequences were associated with specific HLA alleles at a false discovery rate of 0.05. According to a later analysis, parvovirus B19, influenza, CMV and Epstein-Barr virus appeared linked to several top co-occurrence clusters. The cohort was sequenced for TCR beta chains only, and without alpha or paired-chain data the features that could be detected were limited. According to a later analysis, most CMV-associated TCR beta chains appeared to be HLA-restricted, and the HLA associations seemed to be driven largely by CMV exposure. Across donors, most TCR sequences were observed very rarely, whereas some public TCRs were present in many individuals. Because HLA typing was missing for some donors at each locus, association tests included only the typed subset. The classifier was reported to diagnose cytomegalovirus status with high specificity and sensitivity in both the original and validation cohorts. A group of highly shared sequence variants was considered likely to be a technical artifact of the sequencing pipeline. The study gave a list of 150 to 200 TCR beta chains associated with cytomegalovirus. A few of the identified cytomegalovirus-associated TCR beta chains were confirmed in vitro to be specific for cytomegalovirus antigens. A further reported finding was that TCR beta sequences accurately predicted the HLA-A and HLA-B alleles for most subjects in the first cohort. In an earlier analysis of 587 of the donors, most TCR beta V segments were observed in productive rearrangements about 87% or about 30% of the time, broadly matching IMGT annotations. Linkage disequilibrium might explain the correlated functional status among segregating V segments, but an unknown experimental factor could not be excluded. CMV serostatus was the only immune exposure information available for the cohort. Some IMGT-functional V segments, including TRBV6-2 and TRBV6-3, could not be distinguished by the 87-base-pair reads and were therefore excluded. Strong co-occurrence of HLA alleles, especially DR and DQ, made assigning TCR associations to individual alleles difficult.

This clone has just a few counts. What this receptor recognizes is not known. Its ends do not fully match the called genes, so a read error is possible. CDR1 is given as SEHNR and CDR2 as FQNEAQ, both from the germline V gene (reference sequence). There are 15 amino acids in the CDR3, from cysteine to phenylalanine inclusive. Here the CDR3 DNA is all that survives: 45 bases in frame from base 1. The method was the immunoSEQ multiplex PCR assay. The multiplex PCR relied on a mix of 60 forward primers for TCR Vbeta segments and 13 reverse primers for TCR Jbeta segments. The CDR3 region of rearranged TCR beta genes was amplified from genomic DNA with a multiplex PCR assay. Amplified TCR beta libraries were sequenced as 87-base-pair reads on the Illumina HiSeq System. As for the original processing: In a later analysis, about 80 million unique TCR beta chains were counted across the 500 to 850 repertoires, and roughly 10 million of these chains were shared by at least two donors. Raw reads were error-corrected and collapsed into unique sequences with a nearest-neighbor algorithm that merged closely related sequences to remove PCR and sequencing errors. Alignment of CDR3 sequences to IMGT reference sequences was used to assign V, D and J gene segments. For a sequence to be retained, a match of at least six nucleotides to both a V gene segment and a J gene segment was required. Rearrangements were called productive when the CDR3 lacked stop codons and stayed in frame with V and J; all others were non-productive. CDR3 was defined according to IMGT convention as the region running from the second conserved V-encoded cysteine to the conserved J-encoded phenylalanine. Sequences without an unambiguous match to a single V gene segment were excluded from the earlier analysis of approximately 600 of the donors. An earlier analysis of a few hundred of the donors called V segments functional above 56.7% productive rearrangements and segregating when the between-donor standard deviation exceeded 5%. A statistical classification framework was built for diagnosing cytomegalovirus status from the catalog of TCR beta chain sequences. A later analysis assigned V and J genes by comparing TCR nucleotide sequences with IMGT/GENE-DB human TR gene sequences. Using the TCRdist pipeline, a later analysis assigned CDR3 sequences along with most-parsimonious VDJ recombination scenarios. A later analysis defined each TCR beta chain by its CDR3 amino acid sequence plus V-gene family, and excluded reads lacking a unique V-gene family. As a way to deal with suspected cross-contamination and a sequencing artifact, a later analysis dropped nearly 600 nucleotide sequences that were highly shared and had low generation probability. In a later analysis, a clonal expansion index for each public chain was calculated from normalized within-repertoire ranks of inferred template counts. In a later analysis, generation probabilities were computed with a VDJ recombination model fitted to out-of-frame rearrangements, and the resulting probabilities were checked against IGoR. In a later analysis, hypergeometric tests were used to score TCR-TCR, TCR-HLA and TCR-CMV co-occurrence, with a repertoire-size bias correction applied to TCR pairs. To estimate false discovery rates, a later analysis permuted the HLA or CMV assignments 20 times. In a later analysis, co-occurring TCRs were grouped with DBSCAN, and TCRdist sequence similarity was added when clustering was performed within HLA-allele-positive subsets. For co-occurrence clustering, repertoires with fewer than 30,000 or more than 120,000 public chains were excluded, along with about five repertoires with anomalous nucleotide sharing. What TCRdb holds here is the immuneACCESS table cut down to in-frame rearrangements. Part of the clones is not present; checked against another copy, under half of the missing clones reflect an unresolved V gene, and the others are unexplained. D and trimming come from the DNA, and the V and J calls and clone size come from that table. This sample lists 98,000 or so clones; roughly 79% were detected once. Of the sample, about 2% falls within the top ten clones.

The cohort comprised around 690 healthy bone marrow donors. At the time of sampling, every cohort member was nominally healthy, though immune exposures that went unrecorded were likely present. The donor tested CMV seronegative and was one of the 352 seronegative cohort members. A peripheral blood sample was provided by each donor, and peripheral blood mononuclear cells were used for TCR beta sequencing. The Qiagen DNeasy Blood Extraction Kit was used to extract genomic DNA from the blood cell samples. The sequence links TRBV7-9 to TRBJ2-7; a stretch of 8 junction bases matches TRBD1. The specimen was PBMCs. The sequence derives from a man aged 40-50 years in good health and CMV-seronegative. CDR3 region: CSRLIGTGESYEQYF. The nucleotide sequence is TGTTCCAGACTAATCGGGACAGGCGAATCCTACGAGCAGTACTTC.